Given below is one TCR beta chain in context. This CDR3 is also generated by other DNA sequences in the sample. The sample is drawn from a study of shared clonotypes between healthy human individuals. Authors' methods: Filtering of immunoSEQ junctional sequences could not match full-length read filtering. Profiled with immunoSEQ multiplex PCR; TCRdb holds only in-frame clones, not every one. That table furnishes V, J and clone size, whereas the DNA furnished D and trimming. The sample yields some 2.3 million clones, over 85% seen once. The sequenced sample consisted of naive CD4+ T cells from PBMCs. As to subset: CD45RA+ positively selected. The receptor comes from a man younger than 35 in good health. Some clones in this sample may be carry-over from other donors' samples.

CDR3 DNA: TGCGCCAGCAGCTTAGGGGACGAGCAGTACTTC. It codes for CASSLGDEQYF. The chain recombines TRBV5-1 with TRBJ2-7, with D possibly matching TRBD1 (5 bases). The V gene's germline CDR1 is SGHRS and CDR2 YFSETQ. The CDR3 extends over 11 amino acids. V was trimmed by 2 bases and J by 5 bases, leaving 5 bases between them.